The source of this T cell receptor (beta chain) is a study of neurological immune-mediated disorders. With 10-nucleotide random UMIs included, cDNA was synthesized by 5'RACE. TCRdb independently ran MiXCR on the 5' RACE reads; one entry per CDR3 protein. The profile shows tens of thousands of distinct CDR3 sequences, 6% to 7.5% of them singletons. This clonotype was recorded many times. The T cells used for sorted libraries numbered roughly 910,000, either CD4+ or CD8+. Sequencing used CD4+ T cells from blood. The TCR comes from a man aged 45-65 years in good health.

CDR3: CSATPWSGGEETQYF. CDR3 nucleotide sequence: TGCAGTGCTACACCTTGGTCAGGGGGCGAAGAGACCCAGTACTTC. The chain combines TRBV20-1 with TRBJ2-5; 8 bases agree with TRBD1. V lost 4 bases to trimming and J lost 3 bases; unmatched junction nucleotides: 10. In germline, CDR1 is DFQATT, CDR2 SNEGSKA (reference sequence). The CDR3 covers 15 residues.